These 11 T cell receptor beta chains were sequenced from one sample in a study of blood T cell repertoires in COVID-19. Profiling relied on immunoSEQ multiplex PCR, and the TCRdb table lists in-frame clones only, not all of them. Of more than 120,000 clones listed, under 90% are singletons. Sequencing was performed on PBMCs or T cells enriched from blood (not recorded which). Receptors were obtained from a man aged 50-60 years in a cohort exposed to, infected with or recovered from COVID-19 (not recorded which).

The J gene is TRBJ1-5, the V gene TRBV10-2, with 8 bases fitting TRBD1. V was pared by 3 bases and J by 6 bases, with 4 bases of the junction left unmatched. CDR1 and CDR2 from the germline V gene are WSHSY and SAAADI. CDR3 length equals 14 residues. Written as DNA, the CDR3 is TGCGCCAGCAGTGACAGGGGGCAAGGTCAGCCCCAGCATTTT. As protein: CASSDRGQGQPQHF.

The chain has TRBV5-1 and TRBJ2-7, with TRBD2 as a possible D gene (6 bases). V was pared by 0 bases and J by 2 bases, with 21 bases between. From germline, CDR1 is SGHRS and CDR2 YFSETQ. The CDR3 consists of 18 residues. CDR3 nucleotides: TGCGCCAGCAGCTTGGCCTTTTTGGGAGCGGGTTCCACCTACGAGCAGTACTTC. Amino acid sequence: CASSLAFLGAGSTYEQYF.

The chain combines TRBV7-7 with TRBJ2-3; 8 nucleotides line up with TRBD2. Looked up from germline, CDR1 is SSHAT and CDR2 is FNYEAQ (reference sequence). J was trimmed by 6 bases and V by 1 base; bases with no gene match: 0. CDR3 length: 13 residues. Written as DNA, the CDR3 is TGTGCCAGCAGCTTAGGCGGGAGGGATACGCAGTATTTT. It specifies CASSLGGRDTQYF.

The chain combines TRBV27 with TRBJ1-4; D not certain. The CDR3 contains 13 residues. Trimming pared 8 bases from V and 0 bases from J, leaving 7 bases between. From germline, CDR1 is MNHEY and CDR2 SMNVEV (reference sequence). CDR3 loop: CASGPTTNEKLFF. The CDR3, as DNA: TGTGCCAGCGGGCCAACAACTAATGAAAAACTGTTTTTT.

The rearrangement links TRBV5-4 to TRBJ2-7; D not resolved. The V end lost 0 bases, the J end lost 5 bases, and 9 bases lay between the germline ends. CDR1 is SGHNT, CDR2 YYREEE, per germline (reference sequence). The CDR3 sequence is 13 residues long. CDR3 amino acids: CASSLAQINEQYF. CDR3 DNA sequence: TGTGCCAGCAGCTTGGCGCAGATTAACGAGCAGTACTTC. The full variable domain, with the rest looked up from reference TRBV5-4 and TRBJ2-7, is ETGVTQSPTHLIKTRGQQVTLRCSSQSGHNTVSWYQQALGQGPQFIFQYYREEENGRGNFPPRFSGLQFPNYSSELNVNALELDDSALYLCASSLAQINEQYFGPGTRLTVT.

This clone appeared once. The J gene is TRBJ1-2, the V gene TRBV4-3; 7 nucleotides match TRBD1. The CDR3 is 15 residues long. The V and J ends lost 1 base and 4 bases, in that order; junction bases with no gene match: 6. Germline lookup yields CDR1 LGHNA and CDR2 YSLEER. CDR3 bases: TGCGCCAGCAGCCAAGTTATTCGGGACAGCTATGGCTACACCTTC. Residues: CASSQVIRDSYGYTF.

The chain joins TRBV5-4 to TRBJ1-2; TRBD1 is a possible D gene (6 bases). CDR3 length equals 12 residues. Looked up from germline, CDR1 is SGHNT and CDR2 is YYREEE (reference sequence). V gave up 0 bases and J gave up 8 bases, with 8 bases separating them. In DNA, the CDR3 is TGTGCCAGCAGCTTGGCAGGGGACGGCTACACCTTC. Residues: CASSLAGDGYTF.

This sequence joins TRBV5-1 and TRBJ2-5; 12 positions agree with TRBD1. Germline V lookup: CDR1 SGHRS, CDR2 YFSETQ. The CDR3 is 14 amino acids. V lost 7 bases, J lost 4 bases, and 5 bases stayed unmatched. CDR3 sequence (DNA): TGCGCCAGCGGGGACAGGGGGCGGGGAGAGACCCAGTACTTC. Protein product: CASGDRGRGETQYF.

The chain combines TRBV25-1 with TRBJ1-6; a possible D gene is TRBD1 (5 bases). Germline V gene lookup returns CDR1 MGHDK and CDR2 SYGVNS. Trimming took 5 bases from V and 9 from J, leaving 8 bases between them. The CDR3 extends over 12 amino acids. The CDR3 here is CASSKGISPLHF. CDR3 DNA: TGTGCCAGCAGTAAGGGGATTTCACCCCTCCACTTT.

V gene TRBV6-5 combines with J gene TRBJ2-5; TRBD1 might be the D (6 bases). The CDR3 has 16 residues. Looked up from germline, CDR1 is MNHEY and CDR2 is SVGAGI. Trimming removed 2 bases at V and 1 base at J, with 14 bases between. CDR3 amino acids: CASSYGAGAVQETQYF. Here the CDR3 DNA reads TGTGCCAGCAGTTACGGGGCAGGGGCCGTCCAAGAGACCCAGTACTTC.

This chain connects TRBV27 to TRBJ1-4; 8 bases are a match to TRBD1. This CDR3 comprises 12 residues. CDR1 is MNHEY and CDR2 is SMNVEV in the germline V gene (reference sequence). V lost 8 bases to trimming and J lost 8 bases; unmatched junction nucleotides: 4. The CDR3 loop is CASQGAGEKLFF. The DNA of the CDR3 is TGTGCCAGCCAGGGGGCAGGAGAAAAACTGTTTTTT.